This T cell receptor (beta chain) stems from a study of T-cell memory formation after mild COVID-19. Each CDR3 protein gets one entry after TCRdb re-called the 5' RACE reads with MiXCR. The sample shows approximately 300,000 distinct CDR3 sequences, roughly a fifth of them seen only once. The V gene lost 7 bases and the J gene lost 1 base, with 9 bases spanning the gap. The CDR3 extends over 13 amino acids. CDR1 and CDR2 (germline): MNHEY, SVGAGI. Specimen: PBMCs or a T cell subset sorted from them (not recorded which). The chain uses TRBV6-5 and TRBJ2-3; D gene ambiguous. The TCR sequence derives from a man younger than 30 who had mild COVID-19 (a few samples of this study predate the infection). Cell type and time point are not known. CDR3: CASIKVGTDTQYF. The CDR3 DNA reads TGTGCCAGCATTAAGGTGGGCACAGATACGCAGTATTTT.